Listed here are 24 T cell receptor beta chains from one sample, sequenced in a study of blood T cell repertoires in COVID-19. Sequenced by immunoSEQ multiplex PCR; TCRdb stores in-frame clones only, minus some. The sample has under 130,000 clones, approximately 84% seen once. Sample: peripheral blood. These receptors were obtained from a human donor in a cohort sampled during active COVID-19.

The V gene is TRBV30, the J gene TRBJ1-5; D remains ambiguous. The CDR3 totals 13 residues. Germline CDR1 GTSNPN, CDR2 SVGIG (reference sequence). Trimming removed 5 bases at V and 4 bases at J, with 12 bases between. Here the CDR3 reads CAWAGNGNQPQHF. The CDR3 bases are TGTGCCTGGGCGGGAAATGGGAATCAGCCCCAGCATTTT.

The chain is built from TRBV28 and TRBJ1-2; 9 bases are a match to TRBD1. The CDR3 loop spans 14 amino acids. V shed 6 bases and J 7 bases; nucleotides not matched to a gene: 9. Per the germline V gene, CDR1 is MDHEN and CDR2 is SYDVKM. In DNA, the CDR3 is TGTGCCAGCAGCCTCCACGGACAGGGGCCTGGCTACACCTTC. Residues: CASSLHGQGPGYTF.

In this sample, this clone turned up once. This chain uses TRBV11-2 with TRBJ2-2; 11 nucleotides match TRBD2. After removal of 3 bases from V and 4 bases from J, the junction contained 10 bases not matched to a gene. This CDR3 region has 18 residues. Germline-derived CDR1 and CDR2 are SGHAT and FQNNGV. The CDR3 reads CASSLGGLAGGITGELFF. The DNA for the CDR3 is TGTGCCAGCAGCTTGGGGGGGCTAGCGGGAGGTATCACCGGGGAGCTGTTTTTT.

The chain employs TRBV24-1 and TRBJ1-2; 7 nucleotides agree with TRBD1. With V trimmed by 3 bases and J by 6 bases, 12 bases remained unmatched. This CDR3 is 16 amino acids long. Germline V gene sequence: CDR1 KGHDR, CDR2 SFDVKD. CDR3 region: CATSDGGLTGENGYTF. CDR3 nucleotides: TGTGCCACCAGTGATGGGGGGCTAACAGGGGAGAATGGCTACACCTTC.

The gene calls are TRBV6-6 and TRBJ2-3; the D gene is possibly TRBD1 (6 bases). Trimming removed 5 bases at V and 5 bases at J, with 11 bases between. Germline V gene data show CDR1 as MNHNY and CDR2 as SVGAGI (reference sequence). The CDR3 is made up of 13 amino acids. The CDR3 coding sequence is TGTGCCAGCAGTCCTGAGACAGGAGATACGCAGTATTTT. The encoded protein is CASSPETGDTQYF.

The chain combines TRBV28 with TRBJ1-1; D unclear. Germline loops: CDR1 MDHEN, CDR2 SYDVKM. Deletions cut 5 bases from V and 0 bases from J, with 13 bases between. The CDR3 runs to 15 residues. The CDR3 DNA sequence: TGTGCCAGCAGTGCCCTCGAGAGATTGAACACTGAAGCTTTCTTT. Its protein product is CASSALERLNTEAFF.

The chain links TRBV5-1 to TRBJ2-5; possibly TRBD2 for D (6 bases). The CDR3 runs to 14 residues. Deletions cut 0 bases from V and 4 bases from J, with 10 bases between. Per germline, CDR1 SGHRS and CDR2 YFSETQ. CDR3 nucleotide sequence: TGCGCCAGCAGCTTGGTTCCGGGACTAGAGACCCAGTACTTC. The encoded protein is CASSLVPGLETQYF. Drawing the rest from reference TRBV5-1 and TRBJ2-5, the complete variable domain is KAGVTQTPRYLIKTRGQQVTLSCSPISGHRSVSWYQQTPGQGLQFLFEYFSETQRNKGNFPGRFSGRQFSNSRSEMNVSTLELGDSALYLCASSLVPGLETQYFGPGTRLLVL.

This chain joins TRBV5-4 and TRBJ2-1; 12 nucleotides match TRBD2. This CDR3 has 16 amino acids. The germline V gene encodes CDR1 SGHNT and CDR2 YYREEE (reference sequence). V lost 4 bases, J lost 8 bases, and 10 bases stayed unmatched. Here the CDR3 reads CASSPVASGREYEQFF. In DNA form, the CDR3 reads TGTGCCAGCAGCCCCGTCGCTAGCGGGAGGGAGTATGAGCAGTTCTTC.

This clone was counted a few times. This chain connects TRBV28 to TRBJ1-1; 8 nucleotides align to TRBD1. CDR1 MDHEN and CDR2 SYDVKM come from the germline V gene. The trim removed 5 bases at V and 2 bases at J, leaving 7 bases unmatched. The CDR3 runs 15 residues. The CDR3 coding sequence is TGTGCCAGCAGTGACTCAGGGGGCGGCAACACTGAAGCTTTCTTT. Amino acid sequence: CASSDSGGGNTEAFF.

This clone was detected many times. The chain joins TRBV12-3 or TRBV12-4 to TRBJ2-3, with D perhaps matching TRBD2 (6 bases). This CDR3 has 12 amino acids. Trimming took off 3 bases at V and 7 bases at J, with 8 bases between the two ends. CDR3 bases: TGTGCCAGCAGTTTGGGGGGAAATACGCAGTATTTT. As protein: CASSLGGNTQYF.

The rearrangement joins TRBV7-3 to TRBJ2-1; 13 nucleotides match TRBD2. CDR3 length: 16 residues. Trimming at V came to 2 bases and at J to 6 bases, leaving 4 bases not matched to a gene. Per the germline V gene, CDR1 is SGHTA and CDR2 is FQGTGA. This chain's CDR3 is CASSLSLAGGINEQFF. DNA of the CDR3: TGTGCCAGCAGCTTATCACTAGCGGGGGGGATCAATGAGCAGTTCTTC.

The J gene is TRBJ1-1, the V gene TRBV19, with a weak D call TRBD1 (6 bases). The CDR3 has 13 residues. Germline V gene data show CDR1 as LNHDA and CDR2 as SQIVND (reference sequence). Trimming left V 3 bases short and J 3 bases short, with 8 bases between. For the CDR3, the DNA is TGTGCCAGTAGTATGAAGGGGGACACTGAAGCTTTCTTT. This translates into CASSMKGDTEAFF.

This clone came up once. V usage is TRBV30 and J usage is TRBJ1-6; TRBD1 agrees at 11 bases. Germline V lookup: CDR1 GTSNPN, CDR2 SVGIG (reference sequence). CDR3 size: 16 residues. V trimming: 0 bases; J trimming: 10 bases; junction bases outside the gene matches: 8. Written as DNA, the CDR3 is TGTGCCTGGAGTGTACCAGGACAGGGGGCGAGGTCACCCCTCCACTTT. The encoded protein is CAWSVPGQGARSPLHF. Combining the CDR3 with reference TRBV30 and TRBJ1-6 gives the whole variable domain SQTIHQWPATLVQPVGSPLSLECTVEGTSNPNLYWYRQAAGRGLQLLFYSVGIGQISSEVPQNLSASRPQDRQFILSSKKLLLSDSGFYLCAWSVPGQGARSPLHFGNGTRLTVT.

J is TRBJ1-1 and V is TRBV28; TRBD1 matches 9 bases. Germline trimming cut 5 bases from V and 7 bases from J; bases unmatched to any gene: 14. The CDR3 has 16 amino acids. The germline V gene has CDR1 MDHEN and CDR2 SYDVKM. CDR3 DNA sequence: TGTGCCAGCAGTCCAACCGGGACAGGGAGGTTTATTGAAGCTTTCTTT. This translates into CASSPTGTGRFIEAFF.

The chain recombines TRBV10-2 with TRBJ2-2; a possible D gene is TRBD2 (5 bases). The V gene's germline CDR1 is WSHSY and CDR2 SAAADI. The CDR3 covers 16 residues. V was pared by 3 bases and J by 5 bases, with 16 bases between. This CDR3 is CASSEWTPITTGELFF. Written as DNA, the CDR3 is TGCGCCAGCAGTGAATGGACTCCAATCACTACCGGGGAGCTGTTTTTT.

The gene calls are TRBV6-2 or TRBV6-3 and TRBJ2-5, with D perhaps TRBD2 (5 bases). Trimming took 4 bases from V and 2 from J, leaving 14 bases between them. The CDR3 totals 15 residues. Per the germline V gene, CDR1 is MNHEY and CDR2 is SVGEGT. The CDR3 nucleotides read TGTGCCAGCAGTTCACTAGATCGATCTCAAGAGACCCAGTACTTC. It translates to CASSSLDRSQETQYF.

The chain has TRBV12-5 and TRBJ2-1; D is undetermined. Germline assignment: CDR1 LGHNT and CDR2 FRNRAP. V lost 6 bases and J 8 bases, leaving 14 bases between the germline ends. The CDR3 is 13 residues long. CDR3 bases: TGTGCTAGTGGCCTATCGTTGGTTGATGAGCAGTTCTTC. It translates to CASGLSLVDEQFF.

This rearrangement joins TRBV9 to TRBJ2-1, with TRBD1 identical over 8 bases. J gave up 6 bases and V 1 base, and 9 bases lay outside the gene matches. Germline V gene sequence: CDR1 SGDLS, CDR2 YYNGEE. The CDR3 runs 16 residues. CDR3 protein: CASSVNQDRELNEQFF. The CDR3 DNA sequence: TGTGCCAGCAGCGTAAATCAGGACAGGGAACTCAATGAGCAGTTCTTC.

This clone was found once. This rearrangement joins TRBV6-5 to TRBJ2-7; D possibly corresponds to TRBD2 (6 bases). CDR1 is MNHEY, CDR2 SVGAGI, per germline. The V end lost 6 bases, the J end lost 5 bases, and 11 bases lay between the germline ends. The CDR3 has 12 residues. The CDR3 sequence is CASSPWGDEQYF. CDR3 bases: TGTGCCAGCAGCCCCTGGGGGGACGAGCAGTACTTC.

This clone has only one observation. The sample holds other DNA sequences that translate to the same CDR3. The chain has TRBV7-9 and TRBJ1-1; D is perhaps TRBD1 (6 bases). Germline values: CDR1 SEHNR, CDR2 FQNEAQ (reference sequence). Trimming stripped 6 bases from V and 1 base from J, with 9 bases between. The CDR3 loop spans 13 amino acids. The CDR3 spells CASSPQGNTEAFF. Written as DNA, the CDR3 is TGTGCCAGCAGTCCACAGGGGAACACTGAAGCTTTCTTT. The entire variable domain, with the rest obtained from reference TRBV7-9 and TRBJ1-1, is as follows: DTGVSQNPRHKITKRGQNVTFRCDPISEHNRLYWYRQTLGQGPEFLTYFQNEAQLEKSRLLSDRFSAERPKGSFSTLEIQRTEQGDSAMYLCASSPQGNTEAFFGQGTRLTVV.

CDR3 protein: CSVLGLLTDTQYF. The CDR3 bases are TGCAGCGTGTTGGGACTACTCACAGATACGCAGTATTTT. The V gene is TRBV29-1, the J gene TRBJ2-3, with 7 bases lining up with TRBD2. The ends lost 6 bases at V and 2 bases at J; junction bases unmatched: 5. The CDR3 runs 13 residues. Germline V gives CDR1 SQVTM, CDR2 ANQGSEA.

The genes are TRBV19 and TRBJ2-2, with D possibly matching TRBD1 (6 bases). Germline V gene sequence: CDR1 LNHDA, CDR2 SQIVND (reference sequence). The CDR3 is 16 amino acids. V was pared by 7 bases and J by 1 base, with 16 bases between. The CDR3 reads CASKKGQIKNTGELFF. The CDR3 DNA is TGTGCCAGTAAAAAAGGACAGATAAAGAACACCGGGGAGCTGTTTTTT. The full variable domain, its missing parts supplied by reference TRBV19 and TRBJ2-2, is DGGITQSPKYLFRKEGQNVTLSCEQNLNHDAMYWYRQDPGQGLRLIYYSQIVNDFQKGDIAEGYSVSREKKESFPLTVTSAQKNPTAFYLCASKKGQIKNTGELFFGEGSRLTVL.

The rearrangement joins TRBV7-2 to TRBJ2-1, with a possible D match to TRBD2 (7 bases). This CDR3 spans 15 amino acids. The V and J ends lost 3 bases and 8 bases respectively, with 17 bases between them. Germline loops: CDR1 SGHTA, CDR2 FQGNSA. The CDR3 DNA is TGTGCCAGCAGCTTGGGGAGGGGGGCTAGGGATGAGCAGTTCTTC. It encodes CASSLGRGARDEQFF.

V is TRBV27 and J is TRBJ1-3, with D perhaps TRBD1 (6 bases). The CDR3 has 15 amino acids. From germline, CDR1 is MNHEY and CDR2 SMNVEV (reference sequence). V lost 3 bases to trimming and J lost 2 bases, with 11 bases between them. The CDR3 DNA is TGTGCCAGCAGTTTCGCAGGGGCCCCTGGAAACACCATATATTTT. Amino acids: CASSFAGAPGNTIYF.